The T cell receptor (beta chain) described here comes from a study of beta chain features in type 1 diabetes. The V end was cut by 5 bases, the J end by 7 bases, with 15 bases between. Per the germline V gene, CDR1 is SGHAT and CDR2 is FQNNGV. The CDR3 is 14 amino acids. Of the isolated RNA, all was reverse transcribed, and so the sequenced material was expressed TCRB transcripts. The method was immunoSEQ multiplex PCR; TCRdb's version includes in-frame clones alone and lacks a portion of them. The sample has some 190,000 clones; around 8% are singletons. Overall study results and limits: These data did not resolve whether HLA type affects TCRB rearrangement. The study found that naive, central memory and Treg TCRB repertoires appeared more similar in patients than in healthy donors. Patients with type 1 diabetes carried fewer insertions and had more deletions at their VDJ junctions. A moderate, significant TCRB CDR3 shortening appeared in type 1 diabetes across four CD4+ subsets.

As regards this clone: Its specificity is not known.

Cells sorted by CD45RO/CCR7/CD25/CD127/CD95/CD27 comprised CD4+ naive, central memory, regulatory and stem cell-like memory cells. The chain links TRBV11-2 to TRBJ1-5, with D perhaps TRBD1 (5 bases). The TCR was taken from a woman aged 35 to 49 with type 1 diabetes. The sequenced sample consisted of central memory CD4+ T cells from blood. CDR3 nucleotide sequence: TGTGCCAGCAGCCCCTCGGGGGAACGGCAGCCCCAGCATTTT. The encoded protein is CASSPSGERQPQHF.